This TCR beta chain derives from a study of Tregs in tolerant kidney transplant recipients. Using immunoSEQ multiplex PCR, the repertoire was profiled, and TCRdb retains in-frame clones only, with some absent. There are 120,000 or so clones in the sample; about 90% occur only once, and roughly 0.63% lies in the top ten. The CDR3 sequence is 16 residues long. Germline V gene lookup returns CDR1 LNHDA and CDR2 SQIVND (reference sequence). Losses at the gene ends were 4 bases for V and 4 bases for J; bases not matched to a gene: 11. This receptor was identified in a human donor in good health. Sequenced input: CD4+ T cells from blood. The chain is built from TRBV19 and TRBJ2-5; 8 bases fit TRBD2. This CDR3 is CASSSKTGGAVETQYF. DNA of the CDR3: TGTGCCAGTAGTAGTAAGACGGGGGGGGCCGTAGAGACCCAGTACTTC. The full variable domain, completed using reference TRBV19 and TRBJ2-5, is DGGITQSPKYLFRKEGQNVTLSCEQNLNHDAMYWYRQDPGQGLRLIYYSQIVNDFQKGDIAEGYSVSREKKESFPLTVTSAQKNPTAFYLCASSSKTGGAVETQYFGPGTRLLVL.